These T cell receptor beta chains were read from a single sample in a study of molecular identifiers for immune sequencing clone quantification. TCRdb re-called the PCR reads through MiXCR, storing one row per CDR3 protein. The data contain about 89,000 distinct CDR3 sequences, around 17% of them singletons. Material: naive CD8+ T cells from blood, with Jurkat cell RNA spiked in. The receptors shown here come from a human donor in good health. Some libraries in this study had Jurkat cell RNA spiked in. Both conserved end residues are part of each CDR3. Fields, in order: J gene, V gene, D gene, clone size, CDR3 protein, CDR3 DNA. A D gene is named only where the DNA matches it firmly. Clone size is stated in some rows and not others, as once, few, many or a class when expanded.

TRBJ2-2 | TRBV19 | TRBD2 | many | CASSIQGLAGAAGELFF | TGTGCCAGTAGTATTCAGGGACTAGCGGGAGCCGCCGGGGAGCTGTTTTTT
TRBJ1-5 | TRBV12-5 | . | many | CASGLGTAQPQHF | TGTGCTAGTGGTTTGGGGACAGCTCAGCCCCAGCATTTT
TRBJ2-7 | TRBV20-1 | . | . | CSARVGLMSYEQYF | TGCAGTGCTAGAGTCGGACTCATGTCCTACGAGCAGTACTTC
TRBJ2-3 | TRBV7-9 | . | many | CASSLMGNTQYF | TGTGCCAGCAGCTTAATGGGAAATACGCAGTATTTT
TRBJ2-3 | TRBV19 | . | many | CASTAVGLMGQYF | TGTGCCAGTACTGCGGTGGGTCTGATGGGGCAGTATTTT
TRBJ2-7 | TRBV2 | TRBD2 | many | CASRSPGLALEQYF | TGTGCCAGCAGATCGCCGGGACTAGCCCTCGAGCAGTACTTC
TRBJ2-7 | TRBV5-6 | . | many | CASSSSGPAYEQYF | TGTGCCAGCAGCTCCTCCGGGCCCGCCTACGAGCAGTACTTC
TRBJ1-1 | TRBV2 | . | many | CASSFSTDLWNTEAFF | TGTGCCAGCAGTTTCTCCACGGACCTGTGGAACACTGAAGCTTTCTTT
TRBJ2-3 | TRBV11-2 | TRBD2 | many | CASRRTSGLADTQYF | TGTGCCAGCAGGCGGACTAGCGGGTTAGCAGATACGCAGTATTTT
TRBJ1-2 | TRBV5-1 | TRBD1 | . | CASSGGTGLNYGYTF | TGCGCCAGCAGCGGGGGGACAGGACTTAACTATGGCTACACCTTC
TRBJ2-1 | TRBV29-1 | . | many | CSAQGGESSYNEQFF | TGCAGCGCCCAGGGGGGGGAAAGCTCCTACAATGAGCAGTTCTTC
TRBJ2-1 | TRBV6-2/TRBV6-3 | . | many | CASSYSRGFGNEQFF | TGTGCCAGCAGTTACTCGAGGGGTTTTGGGAATGAGCAGTTCTTC
TRBJ2-5 | TRBV14 | TRBD1 | . | CASKRTGVDQETQYF | TGTGCCAGCAAACGGACAGGGGTTGACCAAGAGACCCAGTACTTC
TRBJ2-7 | TRBV7-9 | TRBD2 | many | CASSLGPGDYYEQYF | TGTGCCAGCAGCTTAGGGCCCGGGGACTACTACGAGCAGTACTTC
TRBJ2-7 | TRBV27 | . | . | CASSLSPPHEQYF | TGTGCCAGCAGCTTATCTCCCCCCCACGAGCAGTACTTC
TRBJ2-1 | TRBV4-3 | . | many | CASSQDLANEQFF | TGCGCCAGCAGCCAAGATTTAGCCAATGAGCAGTTCTTC
TRBJ1-6 | TRBV7-9 | TRBD1 | many | CASSPDRGNSPLHF | TGTGCCAGCAGCCCAGACAGGGGTAATTCACCCCTCCACTTT
TRBJ2-3 | TRBV14 | . | many | CASSQESPSFGNTDTQYF | TGTGCCAGCAGCCAAGAGAGCCCGTCTTTTGGGAATACAGATACGCAGTATTTT
TRBJ2-7 | TRBV20-1 | . | many | CSAQRGGQETGEQYF | TGCAGTGCTCAACGGGGGGGACAGGAGACGGGCGAGCAGTACTTC
TRBJ1-5 | TRBV19 | . | few | CASSNAGGNQPQHF | TGTGCCAGTAGTAACGCCGGGGGTAATCAGCCCCAGCATTTT
TRBJ2-1 | TRBV27 | TRBD2 | . | CASSLGTRGPNEQFF | TGTGCCAGCAGCCTCGGGACTAGAGGGCCCAATGAGCAGTTCTTC
TRBJ2-7 | TRBV7-9 | . | . | CASSARDLSYEQYF | TGTGCCAGCAGCGCGCGGGACCTTAGCTACGAGCAGTACTTC
TRBJ1-2 | TRBV9 | . | many | CASSVELGSNYGYTF | TGTGCCAGCAGCGTAGAACTGGGTTCGAACTATGGCTACACCTTC
TRBJ2-2 | TRBV11-2 | . | many | CASSFTGFTGELFF | TGTGCCAGCAGCTTTACAGGGTTCACCGGGGAGCTGTTTTTT
TRBJ1-1 | TRBV6-2/TRBV6-3 | TRBD1 | many | CASSYPAGGNTEAFF | TGTGCCAGCAGTTACCCCGCAGGGGGTAACACTGAAGCTTTCTTT
TRBJ2-7 | TRBV5-4 | . | many | CASSLGVTRSDEQYF | TGTGCCAGCAGCTTGGGAGTGACCCGTTCTGACGAGCAGTACTTC
TRBJ2-7 | TRBV4-2 | . | many | CASSQEAEGDSYEQYF | TGTGCCAGCAGCCAAGAAGCCGAAGGGGACTCCTACGAGCAGTACTTC
TRBJ1-5 | TRBV18 | . | many | CASSPRKVREGNQPQHF | TGTGCCAGCTCACCACGCAAGGTCAGGGAGGGCAATCAGCCCCAGCATTTT
TRBJ2-7 | TRBV7-2 | TRBD2 | many | CASSSLVFASGVRSYEQYF | TGTGCCAGCAGCTCCCTGGTGTTTGCTAGCGGGGTCAGATCCTACGAGCAGTACTTC
TRBJ2-1 | TRBV2 | TRBD1 | many | CASSNINRDRVGNEQFF | TGTGCCAGCAGCAATATAAACCGGGACAGGGTAGGCAATGAGCAGTTCTTC
TRBJ2-4 | TRBV10-3 | TRBD2 | many | CAISEWAGVGNIQYF | TGTGCCATCAGTGAGTGGGCGGGAGTAGGAAACATTCAGTACTTC
TRBJ2-7 | TRBV20-1 | . | many | CSAKTGGSLEEQYF | TGCAGTGCTAAAACTGGGGGGTCCCTGGAGGAGCAGTACTTC
TRBJ2-1 | TRBV7-9 | TRBD2 | . | CASSLARLAGNYNEQFF | TGTGCCAGCAGCTTAGCTCGACTAGCGGGGAACTACAATGAGCAGTTCTTC
TRBJ2-3 | TRBV13 | . | many | CASSTEQDGRTDTQYF | TGTGCCAGCAGCACGGAGCAAGATGGACGGACAGATACGCAGTATTTT
TRBJ2-1 | TRBV5-4 | TRBD1 | many | CASSFLSGGFYNEQFF | TGTGCCAGCAGCTTTTTGTCAGGGGGCTTCTACAATGAGCAGTTCTTC
TRBJ1-5 | TRBV4-3 | TRBD1 | many | CASSQDLGQGHQPQHF | TGCGCCAGCAGCCAAGATTTGGGACAGGGTCATCAGCCCCAGCATTTT
TRBJ2-3 | TRBV6-1 | . | many | CASSALVGGGADTQYF | TGTGCCAGCAGTGCTCTTGTGGGGGGTGGTGCAGATACGCAGTATTTT
TRBJ1-1 | TRBV29-1 | TRBD1 | many | CSARQGSYTEAFF | TGCAGCGCTCGACAGGGCTCGTACACTGAAGCTTTCTTT
TRBJ1-2 | TRBV29-1 | . | many | CSVAPGDYGYTF | TGCAGCGTAGCGCCAGGGGACTATGGCTACACCTTC
TRBJ2-1 | TRBV5-1 | TRBD2 | many | CASSRSSGGAFDEQFF | TGCGCCAGCAGCAGAAGTAGCGGGGGGGCCTTTGATGAGCAGTTCTTC
TRBJ2-7 | TRBV29-1 | TRBD1 | many | CSVGEGGVYEQYF | TGCAGCGTTGGTGAAGGGGGCGTCTACGAGCAGTACTTC
TRBJ2-7 | TRBV29-1 | . | few | CSVVMVGSPSYEQYF | TGCAGCGTTGTAATGGTGGGTTCCCCCTCCTACGAGCAGTACTTC
TRBJ2-3 | TRBV11-2 | . | once | CVSSYTGRNWPDTQYF | TGTGTCAGCAGCTACACTGGGCGGAACTGGCCTGATACGCAGTATTTT
TRBJ2-5 | TRBV10-1 | . | many | CASSKDSQETQYF | TGCGCCAGCAGTAAGGACAGCCAAGAGACCCAGTACTTC
TRBJ2-7 | TRBV4-2 | . | many | CASSQDSALYEQYF | TGTGCCAGCAGCCAAGATTCGGCCCTCTACGAGCAGTACTTC